This TCR beta chain was profiled in a study of shared clonotypes between healthy human individuals. As for the study in general: Plates per donor: three CD4 naive, three CD4 memory, two CD8 naive, one CD8 memory.

Between the trimmed V and J ends, which lost 2 bases and 5 bases, there was a span of 10 bases. CDR3 length: 13 amino acids. CDR1 SGHRS and CDR2 YFSETQ come from the germline V gene. A CD45RA+ naive subset and a CD45RA-negative memory subset were split from CD4+ cells. Concerning this clone: Other nucleotide sequences in the sample specify the same CDR3.

Using immunoSEQ multiplex PCR, the repertoire was profiled, and TCRdb retains in-frame clones only, with some absent. The table has 2 million to 3 million clones, 93% seen once. The sequenced material came from naive CD4+ T cells from PBMCs. Noted subset: CD45RA+ positively selected. The chain recombines TRBV5-1 with TRBJ2-5; TRBD1 or TRBD2 may be the D gene (5 bases each). The TCR comes from a man younger than 35 in good health. Some clones in this sample may be carry-over from other donors' samples. CDR3 in amino acids: CASSFRGQETQYF. Here the CDR3 DNA reads TGCGCCAGCAGCTTCCGGGGCCAGGAGACCCAGTACTTC.